These 32 T cell receptor beta chains share one sample of origin, sequenced in a study of blood T cell repertoires in COVID-19. Libraries were prepared by immunoSEQ multiplex PCR; TCRdb keeps only in-frame clonotypes and omits some of them. In the table there are about 240,000 clones, 75% to 90% of which are singletons. Sequenced material: PBMCs or T cells enriched from blood (not recorded which). The receptor source for this set is a man in his forties who had recovered from COVID-19.

This chain links TRBV5-1 with TRBJ2-5, with a weak D call TRBD2 (6 bases). V shed 2 bases and J shed 1 base, with 12 bases lying between them. Germline V gene data show CDR1 as SGHRS and CDR2 as YFSETQ. The CDR3 consists of 15 residues. The CDR3 spells CASSFLPSVQETQYF. For the CDR3, the DNA is TGCGCCAGCAGCTTCCTACCTAGCGTCCAAGAGACCCAGTACTTC.

This chain uses TRBV6-5 with TRBJ2-2, with 8 bases lining up with TRBD2. V lost 5 bases to trimming and J lost 6 bases; unmatched junction nucleotides: 8. Germline CDR1 MNHEY, CDR2 SVGAGI. There are 15 residues in the CDR3. CDR3 amino acids: CASSPTSGYPGELFF. CDR3 coding DNA: TGTGCCAGCAGTCCTACTAGCGGATACCCCGGGGAGCTGTTTTTT.

V usage is TRBV3-1 (or the pseudogene TRBV3-2) and J usage is TRBJ1-1; the D gene is possibly TRBD1 (5 bases). Germline V gives CDR1 LGHDT, CDR2 YNNKEL (reference sequence). Trimming took off 4 bases at V and 4 bases at J, with 13 bases between the two ends. The CDR3 contains 14 residues. The CDR3 reads CASSPWGESTEAFF. In nucleotides, the CDR3 is TGTGCCAGCAGCCCTTGGGGGGAGAGCACTGAAGCTTTCTTT.

This clone has only one observation. This chain joins TRBV5-1 and TRBJ2-6; TRBD2 agrees at 13 bases. Germline V gives CDR1 SGHRS, CDR2 YFSETQ. The CDR3 totals 18 residues. V shed 4 bases and J 0 bases; nucleotides not matched to a gene: 4. CDR3 DNA sequence: TGCGCCAGCAGCCAAGGACTAGCGGGGGTCTCTGGGGCCAACGTCCTGACTTTC. Protein sequence: CASSQGLAGVSGANVLTF.

This chain connects TRBV5-1 to TRBJ1-1, with 7 bases fitting TRBD1. Per germline, CDR1 SGHRS and CDR2 YFSETQ. V lost 3 bases and J lost 1; bases outside the gene matches: 0. The CDR3 sequence is 13 residues long. In nucleotides, the CDR3 is TGCGCCAGCAGCTGGGACAGGAACACTGAAGCTTTCTTT. Amino acids: CASSWDRNTEAFF.

This chain connects TRBV7-9 to TRBJ1-4; no reliable D call. This CDR3 has 14 residues. Germline CDR1 SEHNR, CDR2 FQNEAQ (reference sequence). V gave up 1 base and J gave up 7 bases, with 10 bases separating them. The CDR3 coding sequence is TGTGCCAGCAGCTTAGTTGGAGGAGGTGAAAAACTGTTTTTT. Its translation is CASSLVGGGEKLFF.

V gene TRBV10-3 combines with J gene TRBJ1-2; D may be TRBD1 (5 bases). Germline-derived CDR1 and CDR2 are ENHRY and SYGVKD. CDR3 length: 12 residues. The germline V and J ends were trimmed by 6 bases and 4 bases, with 9 bases remaining between them. The CDR3 region is CAISGGIYGYTF. CDR3 coding DNA: TGTGCCATCAGCGGGGGGATCTATGGCTACACCTTC.

The V gene is TRBV3-1 (or the pseudogene TRBV3-2), the J gene TRBJ2-1; a possible D gene is TRBD2 (6 bases). Germline CDR1 LGHDT, CDR2 YNNKEL (reference sequence). Trimming took off 4 bases at V and 4 bases at J, with 14 bases between the two ends. The CDR3 is 15 residues long. CDR3 DNA: TGTGCCAGCAGCCCGTCGCCGGGAGTATACAATGAGCAGTTCTTC. Protein: CASSPSPGVYNEQFF.

The chain is built from TRBV9 and TRBJ1-1, with D possibly matching TRBD1 (6 bases). The V and J ends lost 0 bases and 2 bases respectively, with 11 bases between them. The CDR3 is made up of 15 amino acids. Germline V lookup: CDR1 SGDLS, CDR2 YYNGEE. The CDR3 loop is CASSVVDSQNTEAFF. The CDR3 DNA follows: TGTGCCAGCAGCGTAGTGGACAGCCAAAACACTGAAGCTTTCTTT.

CDR3 amino acids: CASSPSLVIREQFF. The CDR3 DNA sequence: TGCGCCAGCAGCCCCTCTTTAGTGATTCGTGAGCAGTTCTTC. The V gene is TRBV10-2, the J gene TRBJ2-1; no clear D. CDR3 length: 14 residues. The V gene lost 6 bases and the J gene lost 9 bases, with 18 bases spanning the gap. The germline V gene has CDR1 WSHSY and CDR2 SAAADI.

The V call is TRBV5-5, the J call TRBJ2-7; possible D gene TRBD2, 5 bases. Trimming cost V 4 bases and J 2 bases, with 10 bases left between them. The CDR3 is 13 amino acids. Germline V gene data show CDR1 as SGHKS and CDR2 as YYEKEE (reference sequence). CDR3 protein: CASSRDSPYEQYF. CDR3 DNA sequence: TGTGCCAGCAGCCGGGATAGTCCCTACGAGCAGTACTTC.

The CDR3 sequence is CASSAGVNTGELFF. For the CDR3, the DNA is TGTGCCAGTAGTGCAGGGGTTAACACCGGGGAGCTGTTTTTT. This chain uses TRBV19 with TRBJ2-2, with a weak D call TRBD1 (6 bases). CDR3 length: 14 amino acids. CDR1 and CDR2 (germline): LNHDA, SQIVND (reference sequence). The V gene lost 5 bases and the J gene lost 2 bases, with 9 bases spanning the gap. The full variable domain, its missing parts supplied by reference TRBV19 and TRBJ2-2, is DGGITQSPKYLFRKEGQNVTLSCEQNLNHDAMYWYRQDPGQGLRLIYYSQIVNDFQKGDIAEGYSVSREKKESFPLTVTSAQKNPTAFYLCASSAGVNTGELFFGEGSRLTVL.

V and J are TRBV19 and TRBJ2-3; the D is unclear. Germline V gives CDR1 LNHDA, CDR2 SQIVND (reference sequence). Trimming cost V 6 bases and J 6 bases, with 16 bases left between them. The CDR3 runs 14 residues. The CDR3 DNA reads TGTGCCAGTAGAATCCGCGGAATAGAGGATACGCAGTATTTT. It specifies CASRIRGIEDTQYF. Full variable domain (missing parts from reference TRBV19 and TRBJ2-3): DGGITQSPKYLFRKEGQNVTLSCEQNLNHDAMYWYRQDPGQGLRLIYYSQIVNDFQKGDIAEGYSVSREKKESFPLTVTSAQKNPTAFYLCASRIRGIEDTQYFGPGTRLTVL.

This chain joins TRBV5-6 and TRBJ1-6, with D possibly TRBD1 on 5 matching bases. Germline CDR1 is SGHDT and CDR2 is YYEEEE. V lost 3 bases and J lost 5, with 15 bases in between. The CDR3 runs to 16 residues. CDR3 in amino acids: CASSWAGRGDNSPLHF. Here the CDR3 DNA reads TGTGCCAGCAGCTGGGCGGGGAGGGGAGATAATTCACCCCTCCACTTT.

Worth noting for this clone: Relative to the germline gene, one junction end is altered; a read error may explain this. The chain employs TRBV9 and TRBJ2-3, with TRBD2 identical over 12 bases. The CDR3 is 17 amino acids. CDR1 is SGDLS and CDR2 is YYNGEE in the germline V gene. CDR3 DNA: TGTGCCAGCAGTTTTTTTCCGACTAGCGGGGGCACGGATACGCAGTATTTT. Amino acid sequence: CASSFFPTSGGTDTQYF.

The V gene is TRBV7-3, the J gene TRBJ2-3; D perhaps matches TRBD2 (6 bases). Germline V lookup: CDR1 SGHTA, CDR2 FQGTGA. The V end was cut by 2 bases, the J end by 3 bases, with 12 bases between. The CDR3 contains 15 residues. CDR3 nucleotide sequence: TGTGCCAGCAGCTTAGACGGGGGTATGACAGATACGCAGTATTTT. Protein: CASSLDGGMTDTQYF.

V gene TRBV6-5 combines with J gene TRBJ1-5, with D perhaps TRBD1 (5 bases). Trimming removed 10 bases at V and 0 bases at J, with 10 bases between. Germline V gene lookup returns CDR1 MNHEY and CDR2 SVGAGI. This CDR3 is 13 amino acids long. The CDR3 DNA is TGTGCCACCCAGGGTAATAGCAATCAGCCCCAGCATTTT. Amino acids: CATQGNSNQPQHF.

The V call is TRBV28, the J call TRBJ2-1; 7 bases map to TRBD2. The CDR3 covers 19 residues. Germline loops: CDR1 MDHEN, CDR2 SYDVKM. The J segment lost 5 bases and the V segment lost 2 bases, leaving 18 bases of the junction unmatched. The CDR3 here is CASSLLREPLVGRNNEQFF. As DNA, the CDR3 is TGTGCCAGCAGTTTACTGCGGGAGCCCCTCGTAGGTCGGAACAATGAGCAGTTCTTC.

This clone was counted between two and nine times. The gene calls are TRBV28 and TRBJ1-2, with a tentative D call TRBD1 (6 bases). The CDR3 has 14 residues. The V and J ends lost 7 bases and 3 bases respectively, with 15 bases between them. Germline CDR1 and CDR2: MDHEN and SYDVKM. DNA for the CDR3: TGTGCCAGCATCCGATCACAGGGTTACTATGGCTACACCTTC. Amino acid sequence: CASIRSQGYYGYTF.

Details on this clone: The identical CDR3 is also encoded by other nucleotide sequences in the sample. The gene calls are TRBV6-5 and TRBJ1-5, with 8 bases that match TRBD1. There are 13 residues in the CDR3. Germline CDR1 and CDR2: MNHEY and SVGAGI. The trim removed 6 bases at V and 2 bases at J, leaving 0 bases unmatched. CDR3 bases: TGTGCCAGCAGGGGACAGGGCAATCAGCCCCAGCATTTT. It is translated as CASRGQGNQPQHF.

The chain has TRBV5-1 and TRBJ2-2, with 10 bases identical to TRBD2. The CDR3 extends over 16 amino acids. V was clipped by 1 base and J by 1 base; unmatched bases: 1. The germline V gene encodes CDR1 SGHRS and CDR2 YFSETQ. The CDR3, as DNA: TGCGCCAGCAGCTTGACTAGCGGGATGAACACCGGGGAGCTGTTTTTT. Amino acid sequence: CASSLTSGMNTGELFF.

The CDR3 DNA sequence: TGTGCCAGCAGCCAAGATCCGAGTAATAGTGGCAGGATATTCTATGGCTACACCTTC. Amino acids: CASSQDPSNSGRIFYGYTF. The chain uses TRBV3-1 (or the pseudogene TRBV3-2) and TRBJ1-2, with unresolved D. CDR1 LGHDT and CDR2 YNNKEL come from the germline V gene (reference sequence). CDR3 length: 19 residues. V shed 0 bases and J shed 4 bases, with 24 bases lying between them.

The rearrangement links TRBV4-1 to TRBJ2-4; the D is unclear. The CDR3 extends over 16 amino acids. V shed 1 base and J shed 0 bases, with 10 bases lying between them. Germline V gives CDR1 MGHRA, CDR2 YSYEKL. This chain's CDR3 is CASSQAFGEAKNIQYF. The CDR3 DNA sequence: TGCGCCAGCAGCCAAGCATTCGGAGAAGCCAAAAACATTCAGTACTTC.

Concerning this clone itself: Germline and junction disagree at one end, which may indicate a read error. The J gene is TRBJ2-1, the V gene TRBV27, with TRBD2 identical over 8 bases. The CDR3 has 16 amino acids. CDR1 is MNHEY and CDR2 is SMNVEV in the germline V gene (reference sequence). CDR3: CASSLRETSDYDEQFF. The DNA for the CDR3 is TGTGCCAGCAGTTTACGGGAGACTAGCGACTACGATGAGCAGTTCTTC.

This chain links TRBV5-1 with TRBJ2-1; 7 bases map to TRBD2. The CDR3 has 16 residues. Germline V gene lookup returns CDR1 SGHRS and CDR2 YFSETQ. Trimming took 0 bases from V and 5 from J; bases not matched to a gene: 8. This CDR3 is CASSLALASGDNEQFF. For the CDR3, the DNA is TGCGCCAGCAGCTTGGCCTTGGCTAGCGGCGACAATGAGCAGTTCTTC.

The chain couples TRBV28 to TRBJ2-1, with TRBD1 matching 9 bases. There are 15 residues in the CDR3. The junction had 4 bases not matched to a gene; V was cut back by 7 bases and J by 0 bases. Germline CDR1 reads MDHEN; CDR2 reads SYDVKM. CDR3 sequence: CASTLGQGSYNEQFF. CDR3 nucleotides: TGTGCCAGCACATTGGGACAGGGCTCCTACAATGAGCAGTTCTTC.

V is TRBV29-1 and J is TRBJ1-2; a possible D gene is TRBD1 (6 bases). Germline V gene data show CDR1 as SQVTM and CDR2 as ANQGSEA. This CDR3 region has 11 residues. Trimming cost V 7 bases and J 1 base, with 7 bases left between them. CDR3 bases: TGCAGCGCCAGGGGTAACTATGGCTACACCTTC. The encoded protein is CSARGNYGYTF.

The chain uses TRBV6-5 and TRBJ1-2; tentatively, D is TRBD1 (6 bases). Germline V gives CDR1 MNHEY, CDR2 SVGAGI. Deletions cut 2 bases from V and 1 base from J, with 8 bases between. The CDR3 has 14 amino acids. The CDR3 bases are TGTGCCAGCAGTTACACAGGGAATAACTATGGCTACACCTTC. Its translation: CASSYTGNNYGYTF.

The genes are TRBV19 and TRBJ2-3; D ambiguous. Germline V lookup: CDR1 LNHDA, CDR2 SQIVND (reference sequence). V lost 6 bases and J 0 bases, leaving 10 bases between the germline ends. The CDR3 has 14 amino acids. CDR3 protein: CASSTQISTDTQYF. The CDR3 coding sequence is TGTGCCAGTAGCACACAGATAAGCACAGATACGCAGTATTTT.

The V gene is TRBV2, the J gene TRBJ2-2; 10 bases align to TRBD1. This CDR3 has 16 amino acids. Unmatched junction bases numbered 9, after V lost 5 bases and J lost 6 bases. The germline V gene has CDR1 SNHLY and CDR2 FYNNEI. The CDR3 loop reads CASSTPGTGAPGELFF. The CDR3 DNA sequence: TGTGCCAGCAGTACCCCGGGGACAGGGGCCCCCGGGGAGCTGTTTTTT.

DNA of the CDR3: TGTGCCAGCAGCTTAACGACAGGGTACTACGAGCAGTACTTC. Translation gives CASSLTTGYYEQYF. This sequence joins TRBV7-8 and TRBJ2-7; 7 bases align to TRBD1. J lost 3 bases, V lost 2 bases, and 4 bases had no gene match. Germline-derived CDR1 and CDR2 are SGHVS and FQNEAQ. CDR3 length: 14 amino acids.

The rearrangement links TRBV6-5 to TRBJ1-1; D is ambiguous. This CDR3 is 15 amino acids long. Deletions cut 2 bases from V and 3 bases from J, with 13 bases between. The V gene's germline CDR1 is MNHEY and CDR2 SVGAGI. CDR3 DNA sequence: TGTGCCAGCAGTTACCGAATCGGAGTTTACACTGAAGCTTTCTTT. Protein sequence: CASSYRIGVYTEAFF.